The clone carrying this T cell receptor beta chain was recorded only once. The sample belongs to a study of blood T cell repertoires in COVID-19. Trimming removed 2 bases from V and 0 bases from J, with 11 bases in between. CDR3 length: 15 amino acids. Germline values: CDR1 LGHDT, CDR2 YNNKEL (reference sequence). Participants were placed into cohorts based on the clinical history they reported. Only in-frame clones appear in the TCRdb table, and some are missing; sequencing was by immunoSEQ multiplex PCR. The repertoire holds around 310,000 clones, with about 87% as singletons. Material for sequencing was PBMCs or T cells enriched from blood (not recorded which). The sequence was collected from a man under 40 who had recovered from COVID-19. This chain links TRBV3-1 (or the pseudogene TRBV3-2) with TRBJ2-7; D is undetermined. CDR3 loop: CASSQFLLSSYEQYF. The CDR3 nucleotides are TGTGCCAGCAGCCAATTCCTTCTCAGCTCCTACGAGCAGTACTTC.